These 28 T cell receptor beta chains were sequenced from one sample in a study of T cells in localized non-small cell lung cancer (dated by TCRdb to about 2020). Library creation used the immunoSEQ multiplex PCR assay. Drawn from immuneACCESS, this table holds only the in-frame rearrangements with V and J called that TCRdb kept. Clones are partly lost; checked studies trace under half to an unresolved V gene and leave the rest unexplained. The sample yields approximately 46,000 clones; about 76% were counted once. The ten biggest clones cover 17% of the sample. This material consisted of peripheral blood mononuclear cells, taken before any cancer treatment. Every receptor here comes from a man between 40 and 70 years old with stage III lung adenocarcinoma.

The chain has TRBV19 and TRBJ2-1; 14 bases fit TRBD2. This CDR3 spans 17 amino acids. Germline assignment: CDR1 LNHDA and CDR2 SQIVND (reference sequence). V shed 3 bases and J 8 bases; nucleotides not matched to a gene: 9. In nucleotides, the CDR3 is TGTGCCAGTAGTATTTTGTGGACTAGCGGGGGGAGAGATGAGCAGTTCTTC. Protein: CASSILWTSGGRDEQFF.

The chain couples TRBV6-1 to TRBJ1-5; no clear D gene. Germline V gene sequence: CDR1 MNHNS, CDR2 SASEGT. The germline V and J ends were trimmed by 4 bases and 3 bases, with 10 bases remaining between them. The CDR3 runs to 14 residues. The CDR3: CASSGAANNQPQHF. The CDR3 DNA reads TGTGCCAGCAGTGGAGCGGCGAACAATCAGCCCCAGCATTTT.

The CDR3 bases are TGTGCCAGCAGCTTCGGCGGGGGGGAGGATACGCAGTATTTT. Translating gives CASSFGGGEDTQYF. The J gene is TRBJ2-3, the V gene TRBV5-4, with TRBD2 matching over 9 bases. The trim removed 2 bases at V and 6 bases at J, leaving 4 bases unmatched. This CDR3 has 14 amino acids. Germline values: CDR1 SGHNT, CDR2 YYREEE (reference sequence).

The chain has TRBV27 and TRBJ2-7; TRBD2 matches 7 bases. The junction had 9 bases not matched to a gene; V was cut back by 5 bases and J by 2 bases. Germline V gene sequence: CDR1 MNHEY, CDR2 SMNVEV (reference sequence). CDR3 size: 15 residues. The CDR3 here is CASSRSGITTYEQYF. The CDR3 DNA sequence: TGTGCCAGCAGTAGGAGCGGGATAACGACCTACGAGCAGTACTTC.

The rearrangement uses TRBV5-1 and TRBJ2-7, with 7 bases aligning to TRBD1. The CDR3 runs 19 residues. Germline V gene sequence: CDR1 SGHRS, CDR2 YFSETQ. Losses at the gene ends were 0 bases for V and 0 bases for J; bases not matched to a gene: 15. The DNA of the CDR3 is TGCGCCAGCAGCTTGGTCCGACAGGGCGCCTCCTCGCGCTCCTACGAGCAGTACTTC. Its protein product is CASSLVRQGASSRSYEQYF.

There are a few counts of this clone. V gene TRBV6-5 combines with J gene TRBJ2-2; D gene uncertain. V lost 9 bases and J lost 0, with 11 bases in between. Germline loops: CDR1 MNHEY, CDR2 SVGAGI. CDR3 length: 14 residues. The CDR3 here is CASQATTNTGELFF. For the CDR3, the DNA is TGTGCCAGTCAAGCGACAACGAACACCGGGGAGCTGTTTTTT.

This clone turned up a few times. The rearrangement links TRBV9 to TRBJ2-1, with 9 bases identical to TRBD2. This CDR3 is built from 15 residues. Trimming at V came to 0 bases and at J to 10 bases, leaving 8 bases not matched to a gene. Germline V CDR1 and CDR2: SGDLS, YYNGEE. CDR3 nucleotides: TGTGCCAGCAGCGTAGGGACTAGCGCTCAGGGGGAGCAGTTCTTC. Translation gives CASSVGTSAQGEQFF.

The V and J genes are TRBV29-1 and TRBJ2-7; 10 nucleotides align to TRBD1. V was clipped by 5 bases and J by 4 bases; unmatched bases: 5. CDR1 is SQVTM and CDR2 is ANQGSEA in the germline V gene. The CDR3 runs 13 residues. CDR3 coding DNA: TGCAGCGTTTCCGGGACAGGGGTATACGAGCAGTACTTC. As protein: CSVSGTGVYEQYF.

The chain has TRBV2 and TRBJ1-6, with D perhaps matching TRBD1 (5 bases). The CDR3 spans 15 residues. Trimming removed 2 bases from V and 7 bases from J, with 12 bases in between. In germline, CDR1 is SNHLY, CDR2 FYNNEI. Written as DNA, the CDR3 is TGTGCCAGCAGTGAACGGGGCCAGCCAAATTCACCCCTCCACTTT. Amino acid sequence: CASSERGQPNSPLHF.

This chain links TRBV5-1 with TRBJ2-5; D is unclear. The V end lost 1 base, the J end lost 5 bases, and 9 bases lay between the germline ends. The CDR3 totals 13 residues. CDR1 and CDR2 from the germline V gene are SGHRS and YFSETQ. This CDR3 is CASSLSGHETQYF. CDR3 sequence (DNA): TGCGCCAGCAGCTTGTCAGGCCATGAGACCCAGTACTTC.

The CDR3: CASSPTGGKTQYF. The CDR3, as DNA: TGTGCCAGTAGCCCGACAGGTGGGAAGACCCAGTACTTC. The V gene is TRBV19, the J gene TRBJ2-5; tentative D call: TRBD1 (6 bases). V lost 6 bases to trimming and J lost 6 bases, with 14 bases between them. This CDR3 is 13 amino acids long. Germline V gene data show CDR1 as LNHDA and CDR2 as SQIVND (reference sequence).

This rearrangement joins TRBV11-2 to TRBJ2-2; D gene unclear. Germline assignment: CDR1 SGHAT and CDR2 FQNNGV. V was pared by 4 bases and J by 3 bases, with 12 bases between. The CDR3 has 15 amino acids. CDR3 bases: TGTGCCAGCAGCTGGACCCTTATGTACACCGGGGAGCTGTTTTTT. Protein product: CASSWTLMYTGELFF.

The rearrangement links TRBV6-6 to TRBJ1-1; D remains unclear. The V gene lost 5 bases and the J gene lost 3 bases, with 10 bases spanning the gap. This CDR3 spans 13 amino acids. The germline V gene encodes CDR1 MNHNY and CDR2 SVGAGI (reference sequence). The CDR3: CASSRTDYTEAFF. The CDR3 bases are TGTGCCAGCAGTCGCACAGACTACACTGAAGCTTTCTTT.

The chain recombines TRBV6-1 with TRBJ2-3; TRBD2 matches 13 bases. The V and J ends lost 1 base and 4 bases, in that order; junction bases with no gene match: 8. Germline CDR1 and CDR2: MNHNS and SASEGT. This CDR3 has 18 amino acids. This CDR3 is CASSEESAGLAGPDTQYF. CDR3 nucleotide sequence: TGTGCCAGCAGTGAAGAAAGCGCGGGACTAGCGGGGCCAGATACGCAGTATTTT.

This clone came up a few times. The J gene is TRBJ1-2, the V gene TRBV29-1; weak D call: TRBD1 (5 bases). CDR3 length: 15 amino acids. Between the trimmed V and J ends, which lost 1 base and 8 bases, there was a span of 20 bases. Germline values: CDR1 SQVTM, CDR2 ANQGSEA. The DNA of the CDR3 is TGCAGCGTTGAAGCCCCAACGGGACCACTACACGGCTACACCTTC. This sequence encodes CSVEAPTGPLHGYTF.

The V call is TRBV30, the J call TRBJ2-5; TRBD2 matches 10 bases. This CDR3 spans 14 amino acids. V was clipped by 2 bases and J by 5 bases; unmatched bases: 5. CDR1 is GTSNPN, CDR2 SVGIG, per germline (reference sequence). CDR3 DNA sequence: TGTGCCTGGAGTTTGAGCGGGGGGGGTGAGACCCAGTACTTC. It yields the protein CAWSLSGGGETQYF.

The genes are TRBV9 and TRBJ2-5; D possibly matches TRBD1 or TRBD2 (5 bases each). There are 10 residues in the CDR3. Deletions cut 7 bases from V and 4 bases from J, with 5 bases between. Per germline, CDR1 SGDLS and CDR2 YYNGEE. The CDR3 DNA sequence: TGTGCCAGCGGGGGAGAGACCCAGTACTTC. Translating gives CASGGETQYF.

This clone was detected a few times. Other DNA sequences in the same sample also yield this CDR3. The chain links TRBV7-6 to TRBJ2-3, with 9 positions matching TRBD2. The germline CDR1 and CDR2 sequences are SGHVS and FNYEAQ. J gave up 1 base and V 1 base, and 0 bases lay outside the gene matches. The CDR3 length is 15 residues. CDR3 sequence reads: CASSLGGGGTDTQYF. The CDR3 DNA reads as TGTGCCAGCAGCTTAGGCGGGGGGGGCACAGATACGCAGTATTTT.

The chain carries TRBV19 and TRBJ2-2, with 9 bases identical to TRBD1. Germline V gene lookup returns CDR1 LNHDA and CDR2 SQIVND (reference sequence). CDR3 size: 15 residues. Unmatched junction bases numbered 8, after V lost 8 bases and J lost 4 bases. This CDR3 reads CASEYRGRITGELFF. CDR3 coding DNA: TGTGCCAGTGAGTACAGGGGGCGGATCACCGGGGAGCTGTTTTTT.

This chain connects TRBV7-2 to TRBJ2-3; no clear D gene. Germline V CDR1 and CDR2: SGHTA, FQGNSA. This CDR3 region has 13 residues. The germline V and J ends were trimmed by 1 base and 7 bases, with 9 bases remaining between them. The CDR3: CASSLVLYNTQYF. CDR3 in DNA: TGTGCCAGCAGCTTAGTTCTATACAATACGCAGTATTTT.

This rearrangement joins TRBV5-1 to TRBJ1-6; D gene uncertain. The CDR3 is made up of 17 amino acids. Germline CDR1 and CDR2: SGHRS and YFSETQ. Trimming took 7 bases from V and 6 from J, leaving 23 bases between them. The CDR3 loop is CASGSSGEYTGNSPLHF. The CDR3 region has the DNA TGCGCCAGCGGCTCCAGTGGGGAGTACACGGGTAATTCACCCCTCCACTTT.

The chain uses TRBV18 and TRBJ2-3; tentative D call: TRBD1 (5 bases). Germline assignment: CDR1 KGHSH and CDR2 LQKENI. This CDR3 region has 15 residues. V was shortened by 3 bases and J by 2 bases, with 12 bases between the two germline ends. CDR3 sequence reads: CASSPIQAPTDTQYF. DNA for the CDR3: TGTGCCAGCTCACCCATACAGGCGCCCACAGATACGCAGTATTTT.

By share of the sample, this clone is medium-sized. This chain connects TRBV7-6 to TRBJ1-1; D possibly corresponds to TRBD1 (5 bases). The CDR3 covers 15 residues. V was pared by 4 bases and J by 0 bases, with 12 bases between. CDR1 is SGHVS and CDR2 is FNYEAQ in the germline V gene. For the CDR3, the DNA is TGTGCCAGCAGCTCGGACACCTACATGAACACTGAAGCTTTCTTT. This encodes CASSSDTYMNTEAFF.

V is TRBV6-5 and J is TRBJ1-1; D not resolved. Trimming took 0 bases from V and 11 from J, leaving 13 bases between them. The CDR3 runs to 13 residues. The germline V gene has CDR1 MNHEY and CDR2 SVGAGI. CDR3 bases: TGTGCCAGCAGTTACTCGCGGAGTGGGTACGCTTTCTTT. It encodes CASSYSRSGYAFF.

The CDR3: CASSLDGYEQFF. The CDR3 DNA is TGTGCCAGCAGCTTAGATGGATATGAGCAGTTCTTC. This chain uses TRBV7-2 with TRBJ2-1; D unresolved. Germline lookup yields CDR1 SGHTA and CDR2 FQGNSA. The CDR3 extends over 12 amino acids. Trimming shortened V by 1 base and J by 8 bases, and 6 bases separated the two germline ends.

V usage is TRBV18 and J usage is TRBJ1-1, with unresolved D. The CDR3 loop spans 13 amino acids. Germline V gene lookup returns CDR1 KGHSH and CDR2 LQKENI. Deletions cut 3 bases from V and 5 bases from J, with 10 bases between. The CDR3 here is CASSPQVRTEAFF. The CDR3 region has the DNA TGTGCCAGCTCACCCCAAGTGCGAACTGAAGCTTTCTTT.

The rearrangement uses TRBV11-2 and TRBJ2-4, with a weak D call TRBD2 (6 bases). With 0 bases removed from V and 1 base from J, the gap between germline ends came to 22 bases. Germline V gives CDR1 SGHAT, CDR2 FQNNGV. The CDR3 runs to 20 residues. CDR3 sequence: CASSLESSPRERAAKNIQYF. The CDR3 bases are TGTGCCAGCAGCTTAGAAAGCAGTCCCAGGGAGCGGGCGGCCAAAAACATTCAGTACTTC.

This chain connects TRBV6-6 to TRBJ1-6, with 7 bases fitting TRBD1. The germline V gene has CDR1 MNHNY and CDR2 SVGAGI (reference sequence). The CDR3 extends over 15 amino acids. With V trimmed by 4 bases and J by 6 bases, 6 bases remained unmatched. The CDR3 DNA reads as TGTGCCAGCAGTTCAGAGGGACAGCTTAATTCACCCCTCCACTTT. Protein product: CASSSEGQLNSPLHF.